This T cell receptor (beta chain) was profiled in a study of blood T cell repertoires in COVID-19. Study at large: T cells, B-cell-depleted T cells, or PBMCs supplied cDNA or gDNA.

TCRdb keeps only in-frame clones here, not all; method: immunoSEQ multiplex PCR. This table holds a few hundred thousand clones, 89% found once. This clone was counted only a few times. Germline assignment: CDR1 MDHEN and CDR2 SYDVKM. Germline trimming cut 2 bases from V and 6 bases from J; bases unmatched to any gene: 5. There are 15 residues in the CDR3. The sequenced material came from PBMCs or T cells enriched from blood (not recorded which). This TCR came from a woman aged 40 to 50 who had recovered from COVID-19. The V gene is TRBV28, the J gene TRBJ1-5, with 9 bases aligning to TRBD1. This CDR3 reads CASSLGTGSGQPQHF. The CDR3 DNA reads as TGTGCCAGCAGTTTAGGGACAGGGTCTGGTCAGCCCCAGCATTTT.